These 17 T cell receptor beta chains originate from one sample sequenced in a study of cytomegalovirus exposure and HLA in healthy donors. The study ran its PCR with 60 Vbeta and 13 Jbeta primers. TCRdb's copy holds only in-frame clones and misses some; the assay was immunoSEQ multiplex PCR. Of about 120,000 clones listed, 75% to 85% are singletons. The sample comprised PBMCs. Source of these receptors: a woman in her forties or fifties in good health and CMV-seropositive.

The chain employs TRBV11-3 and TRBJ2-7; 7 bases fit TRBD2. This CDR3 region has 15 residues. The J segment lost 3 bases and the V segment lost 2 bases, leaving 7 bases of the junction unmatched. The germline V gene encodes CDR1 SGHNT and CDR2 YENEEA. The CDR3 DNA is TGTGCCAGCAGCTTAAGCGGGGCCATCGGCTACGAGCAGTACTTC. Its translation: CASSLSGAIGYEQYF.

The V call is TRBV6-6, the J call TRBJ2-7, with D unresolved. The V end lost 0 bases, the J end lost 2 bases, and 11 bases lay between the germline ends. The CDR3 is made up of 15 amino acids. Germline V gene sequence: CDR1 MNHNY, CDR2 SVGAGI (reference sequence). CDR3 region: CASSYSTTWTYEQYF. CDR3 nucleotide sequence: TGTGCCAGCAGTTACTCGACAACTTGGACCTACGAGCAGTACTTC.

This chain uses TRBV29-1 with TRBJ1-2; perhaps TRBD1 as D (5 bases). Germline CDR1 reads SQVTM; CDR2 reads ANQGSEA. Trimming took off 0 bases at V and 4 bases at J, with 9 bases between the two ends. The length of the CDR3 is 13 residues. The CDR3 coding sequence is TGCAGCGTTGAAGATCAGGACACCTATGGCTACACCTTC. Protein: CSVEDQDTYGYTF.

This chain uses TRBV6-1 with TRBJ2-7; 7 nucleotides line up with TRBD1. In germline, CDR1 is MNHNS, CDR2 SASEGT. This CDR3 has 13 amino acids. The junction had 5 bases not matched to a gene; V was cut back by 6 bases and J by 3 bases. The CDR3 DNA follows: TGTGCCAGCAGCCGGGACAGCAACTACGAGCAGTACTTC. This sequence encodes CASSRDSNYEQYF.

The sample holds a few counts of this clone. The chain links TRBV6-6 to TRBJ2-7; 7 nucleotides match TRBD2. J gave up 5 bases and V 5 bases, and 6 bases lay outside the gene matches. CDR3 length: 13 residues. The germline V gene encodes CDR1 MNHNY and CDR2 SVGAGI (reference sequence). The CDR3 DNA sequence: TGTGCCAGCAGTCTCGGGGGGAAAAACGAGCAGTACTTC. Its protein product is CASSLGGKNEQYF.

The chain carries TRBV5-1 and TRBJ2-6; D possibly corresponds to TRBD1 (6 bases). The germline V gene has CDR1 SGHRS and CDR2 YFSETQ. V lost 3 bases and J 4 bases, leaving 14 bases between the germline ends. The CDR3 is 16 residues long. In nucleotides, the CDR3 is TGCGCCAGCAGCTATGCAGGGGTAGCGGGGGCCAACGTCCTGACTTTC. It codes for CASSYAGVAGANVLTF.

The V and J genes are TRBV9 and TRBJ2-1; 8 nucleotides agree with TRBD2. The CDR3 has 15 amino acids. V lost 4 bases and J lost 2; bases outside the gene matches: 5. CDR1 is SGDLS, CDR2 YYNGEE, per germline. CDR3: CASSTGTRAYNEQFF. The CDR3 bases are TGTGCCAGCAGCACCGGGACTAGAGCCTACAATGAGCAGTTCTTC.

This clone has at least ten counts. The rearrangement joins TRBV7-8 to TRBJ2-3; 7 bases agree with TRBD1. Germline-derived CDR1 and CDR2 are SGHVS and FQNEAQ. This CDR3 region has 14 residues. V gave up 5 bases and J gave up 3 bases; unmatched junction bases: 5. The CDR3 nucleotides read TGTGCCAGCAGCCCACAGGGGTGGACAGATACGCAGTATTTT. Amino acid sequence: CASSPQGWTDTQYF.

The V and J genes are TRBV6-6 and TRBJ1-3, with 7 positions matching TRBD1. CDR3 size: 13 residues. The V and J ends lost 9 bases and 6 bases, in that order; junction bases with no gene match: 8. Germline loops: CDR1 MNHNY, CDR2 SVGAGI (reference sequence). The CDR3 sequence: CASLQGLENTIYF. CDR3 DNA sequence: TGTGCCAGTCTACAGGGGTTGGAAAACACCATATATTTT.

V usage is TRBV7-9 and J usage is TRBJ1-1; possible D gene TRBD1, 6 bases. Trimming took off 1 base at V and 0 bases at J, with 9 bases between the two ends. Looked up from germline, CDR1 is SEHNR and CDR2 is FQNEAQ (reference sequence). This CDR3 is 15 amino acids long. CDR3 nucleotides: TGTGCCAGCAGCTTAGGGGACATCATGAACACTGAAGCTTTCTTT. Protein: CASSLGDIMNTEAFF.

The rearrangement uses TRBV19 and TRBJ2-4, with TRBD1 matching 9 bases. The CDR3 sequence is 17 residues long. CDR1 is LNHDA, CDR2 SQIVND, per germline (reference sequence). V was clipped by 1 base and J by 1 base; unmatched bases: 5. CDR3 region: CASSIAQDRGAKNIQYF. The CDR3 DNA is TGTGCCAGTAGTATAGCCCAGGACAGGGGCGCCAAAAACATTCAGTACTTC.

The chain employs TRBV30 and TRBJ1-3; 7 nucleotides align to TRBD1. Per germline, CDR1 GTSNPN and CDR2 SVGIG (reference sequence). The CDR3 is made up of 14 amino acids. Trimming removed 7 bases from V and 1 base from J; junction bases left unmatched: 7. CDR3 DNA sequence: TGTGCCTATCAAACAGGGGATTCTGGAAACACCATATATTTT. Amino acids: CAYQTGDSGNTIYF. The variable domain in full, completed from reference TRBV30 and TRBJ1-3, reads SQTIHQWPATLVQPVGSPLSLECTVEGTSNPNLYWYRQAAGRGLQLLFYSVGIGQISSEVPQNLSASRPQDRQFILSSKKLLLSDSGFYLCAYQTGDSGNTIYFGEGSWLTVV.

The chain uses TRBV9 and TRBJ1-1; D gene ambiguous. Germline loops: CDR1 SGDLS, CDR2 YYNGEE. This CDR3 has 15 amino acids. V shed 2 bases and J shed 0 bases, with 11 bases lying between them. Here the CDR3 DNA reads TGTGCCAGCAGCGTCGTTCCCGACATGAACACTGAAGCTTTCTTT. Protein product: CASSVVPDMNTEAFF.

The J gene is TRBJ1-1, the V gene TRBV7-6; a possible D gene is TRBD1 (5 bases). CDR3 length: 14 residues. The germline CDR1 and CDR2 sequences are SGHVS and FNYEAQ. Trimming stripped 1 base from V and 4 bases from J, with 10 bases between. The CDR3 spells CASSLGTQGTEAFF. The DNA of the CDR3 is TGTGCCAGCAGCTTAGGCACCCAGGGCACTGAAGCTTTCTTT.

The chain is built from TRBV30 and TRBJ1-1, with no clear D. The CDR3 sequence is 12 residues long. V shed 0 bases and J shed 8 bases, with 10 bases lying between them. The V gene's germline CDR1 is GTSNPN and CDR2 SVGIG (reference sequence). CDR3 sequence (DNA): TGTGCCTGGAGTGTAAGTACGCGGGAAGCTTTCTTT. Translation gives CAWSVSTREAFF.

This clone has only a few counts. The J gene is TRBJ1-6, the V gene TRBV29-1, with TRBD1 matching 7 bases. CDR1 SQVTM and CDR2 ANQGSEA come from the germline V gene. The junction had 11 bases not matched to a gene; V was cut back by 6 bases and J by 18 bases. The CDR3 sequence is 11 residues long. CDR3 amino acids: CSVTVRGHRHF. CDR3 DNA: TGCAGCGTGACCGTAAGGGGGCACCGCCACTTT.

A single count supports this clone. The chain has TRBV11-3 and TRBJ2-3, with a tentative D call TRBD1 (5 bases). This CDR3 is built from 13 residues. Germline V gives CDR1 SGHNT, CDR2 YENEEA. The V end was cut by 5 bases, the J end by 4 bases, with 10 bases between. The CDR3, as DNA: TGTGCCAGCAGCCCGTGGGGCCCAGATACGCAGTATTTT. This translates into CASSPWGPDTQYF.